This TCR beta chain was obtained from a study of shared clonotypes between healthy human individuals. Clones were sequenced by immunoSEQ multiplex PCR, and TCRdb holds only the in-frame ones, with some missing. The sample has roughly 2.5 million clones, 90% to 95% seen once; the top ten hold around 0.14%. There are 16 residues in the CDR3. J gave up 4 bases and V 2 bases, and 8 bases lay outside the gene matches. CDR1 is ENHRY and CDR2 is SYGVKD in the germline V gene. This chain uses TRBV10-3 with TRBJ2-5; 9 positions match TRBD2. The sequence came from a young man in good health. Sequences were obtained from naive CD4+ T cells sorted from blood. Subset indicated: CD45RA+ positively selected. Here the CDR3 reads CAISEAPAGGAETQYF. The CDR3 DNA is TGTGCCATCAGTGAGGCCCCAGCGGGAGGAGCAGAGACCCAGTACTTC.